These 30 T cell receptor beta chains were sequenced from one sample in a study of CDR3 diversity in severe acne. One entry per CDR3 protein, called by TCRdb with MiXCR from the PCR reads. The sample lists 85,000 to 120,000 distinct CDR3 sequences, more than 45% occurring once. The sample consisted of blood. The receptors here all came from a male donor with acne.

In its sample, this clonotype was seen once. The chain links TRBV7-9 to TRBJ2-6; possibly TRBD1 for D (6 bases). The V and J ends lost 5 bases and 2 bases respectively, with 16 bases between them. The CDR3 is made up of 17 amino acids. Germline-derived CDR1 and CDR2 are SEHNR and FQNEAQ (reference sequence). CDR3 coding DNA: TGTGCCAGCAGCCCTAAAGGAGAGGGGGCTGGGGCCAACGTCCTGACTTTC. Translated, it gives CASSPKGEGAGANVLTF.

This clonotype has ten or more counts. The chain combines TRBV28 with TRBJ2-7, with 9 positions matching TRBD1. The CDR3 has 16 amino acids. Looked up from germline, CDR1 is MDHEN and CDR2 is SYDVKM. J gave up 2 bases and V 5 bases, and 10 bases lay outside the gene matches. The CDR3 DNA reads TGTGCCAGCAGTCCTTCCGGGACAGGGCTACCCTACGAGCAGTACGTC. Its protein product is CASSPSGTGLPYEQYV.

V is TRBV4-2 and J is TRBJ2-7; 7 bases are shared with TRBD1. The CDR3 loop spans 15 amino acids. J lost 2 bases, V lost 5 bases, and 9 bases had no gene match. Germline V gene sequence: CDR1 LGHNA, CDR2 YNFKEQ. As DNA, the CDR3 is TGTGCCAGCAGCTCCCCTTCCGACAGGGCCTACGAGCAGTACTTC. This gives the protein CASSSPSDRAYEQYF.

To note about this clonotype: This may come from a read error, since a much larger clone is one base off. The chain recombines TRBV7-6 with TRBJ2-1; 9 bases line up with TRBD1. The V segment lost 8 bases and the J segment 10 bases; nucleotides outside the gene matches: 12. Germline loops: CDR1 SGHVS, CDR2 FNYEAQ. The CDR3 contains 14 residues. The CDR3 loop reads CASGSLQGAGEQFF. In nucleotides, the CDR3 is TGTGCCAGCGGCTCTTTACAGGGGGCAGGGGAGCAGTTCTTC.

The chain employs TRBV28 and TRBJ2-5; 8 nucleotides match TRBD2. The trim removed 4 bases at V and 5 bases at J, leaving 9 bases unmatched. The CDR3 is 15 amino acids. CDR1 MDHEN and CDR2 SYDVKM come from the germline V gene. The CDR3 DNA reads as TGTGCCAGCAGTTCCAGAGCGGGAGTGAGGGAGACCCAGTACTTC. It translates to CASSSRAGVRETQYF.

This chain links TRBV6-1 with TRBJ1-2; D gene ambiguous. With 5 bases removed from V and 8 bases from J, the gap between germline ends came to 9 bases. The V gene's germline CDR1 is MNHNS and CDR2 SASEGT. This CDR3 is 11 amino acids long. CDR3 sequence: CASSMDGGYTF. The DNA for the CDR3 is TGTGCCAGCAGTATGGACGGGGGCTACACCTTC.

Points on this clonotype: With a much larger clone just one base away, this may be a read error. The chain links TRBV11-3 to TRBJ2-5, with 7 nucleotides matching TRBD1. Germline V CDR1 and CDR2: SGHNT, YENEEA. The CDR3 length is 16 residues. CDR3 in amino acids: CASGLGAGGNWETQYF. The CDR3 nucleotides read TGTGCCAGCGGCTTAGGGGCAGGGGGAAACTGGGAGACCCAGTACTTC.

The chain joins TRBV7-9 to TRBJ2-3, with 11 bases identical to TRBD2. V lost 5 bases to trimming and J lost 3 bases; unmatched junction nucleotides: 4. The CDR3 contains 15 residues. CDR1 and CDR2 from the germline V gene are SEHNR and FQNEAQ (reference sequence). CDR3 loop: CASSRGLAETDTQYF. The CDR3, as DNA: TGTGCCAGCAGCCGGGGACTAGCGGAAACAGATACGCAGTATTTT.

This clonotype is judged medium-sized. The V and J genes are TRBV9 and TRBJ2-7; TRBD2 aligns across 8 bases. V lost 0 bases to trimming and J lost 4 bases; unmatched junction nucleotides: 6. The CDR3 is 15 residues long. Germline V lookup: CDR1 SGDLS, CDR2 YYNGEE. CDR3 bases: TGTGCCAGCAGCGTAGGGGTTAGCGGGGAATACGAGCAGTACTTC. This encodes CASSVGVSGEYEQYF. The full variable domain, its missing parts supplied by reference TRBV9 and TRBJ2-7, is DSGVTQTPKHLITATGQRVTLRCSPRSGDLSVYWYQQSLDQGLQFLIQYYNGEERAKGNILERFSAQQFPDLHSELNLSSLELGDSALYFCASSVGVSGEYEQYFGPGTRLTVT.

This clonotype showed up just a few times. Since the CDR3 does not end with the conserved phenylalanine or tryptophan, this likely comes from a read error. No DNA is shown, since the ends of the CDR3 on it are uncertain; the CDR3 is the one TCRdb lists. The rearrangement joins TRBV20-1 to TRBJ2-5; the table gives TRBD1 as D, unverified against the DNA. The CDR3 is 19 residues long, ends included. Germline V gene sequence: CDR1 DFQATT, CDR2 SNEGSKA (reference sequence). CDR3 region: CSASKGQGLESNYGYTFGS.

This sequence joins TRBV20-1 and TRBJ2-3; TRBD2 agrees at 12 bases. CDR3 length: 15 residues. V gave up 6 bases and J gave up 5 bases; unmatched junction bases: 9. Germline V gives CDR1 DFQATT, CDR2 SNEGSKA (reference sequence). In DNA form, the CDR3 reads TGCAGTGCCCTACCGGCTAGCGGGAGGGGAGATACGCAGTATTTT. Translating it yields CSALPASGRGDTQYF.

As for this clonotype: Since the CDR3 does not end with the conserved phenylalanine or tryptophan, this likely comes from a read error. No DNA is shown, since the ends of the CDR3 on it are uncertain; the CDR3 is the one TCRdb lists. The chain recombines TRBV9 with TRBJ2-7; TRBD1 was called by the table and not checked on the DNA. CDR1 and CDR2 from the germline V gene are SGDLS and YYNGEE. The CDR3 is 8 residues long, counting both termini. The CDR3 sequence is CASSPRGR.

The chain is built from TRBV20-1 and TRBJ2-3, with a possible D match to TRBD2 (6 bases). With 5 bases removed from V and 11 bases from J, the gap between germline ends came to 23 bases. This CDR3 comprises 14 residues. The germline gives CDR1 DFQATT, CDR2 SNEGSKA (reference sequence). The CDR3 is CSAAWDLTYNEQYF. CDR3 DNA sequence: TGCAGTGCTGCCTGGGACTTGACCTACAATGAGCAGTATTTT.

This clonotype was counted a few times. CDR3 nucleotide sequence: TGCGCCAGCAGCCAATCTATCCTGGACAGGAGGAACATTCAGTACTTC. Amino acids: CASSQSILDRRNIQYF. The chain has TRBV4-1 and TRBJ2-4; 7 bases map to TRBD1. V was pared by 2 bases and J by 7 bases, with 11 bases of the junction left unmatched. The CDR3 runs to 16 residues. The germline V gene has CDR1 MGHRA and CDR2 YSYEKL.

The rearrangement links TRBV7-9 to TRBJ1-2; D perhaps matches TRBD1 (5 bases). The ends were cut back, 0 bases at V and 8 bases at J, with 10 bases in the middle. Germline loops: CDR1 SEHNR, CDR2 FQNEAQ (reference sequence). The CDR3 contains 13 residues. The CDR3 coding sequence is TGTGCCAGCAGCTTAGCGGGACTTGGCGGCTACACCTTC. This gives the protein CASSLAGLGGYTF.

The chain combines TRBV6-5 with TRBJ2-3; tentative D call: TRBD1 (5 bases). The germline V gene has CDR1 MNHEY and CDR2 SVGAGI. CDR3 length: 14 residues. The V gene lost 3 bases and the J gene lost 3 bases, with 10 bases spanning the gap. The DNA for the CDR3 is TGTGCCAGCAGTTATGGGGCGAGGACAGATACGCAGTATTTT. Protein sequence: CASSYGARTDTQYF.

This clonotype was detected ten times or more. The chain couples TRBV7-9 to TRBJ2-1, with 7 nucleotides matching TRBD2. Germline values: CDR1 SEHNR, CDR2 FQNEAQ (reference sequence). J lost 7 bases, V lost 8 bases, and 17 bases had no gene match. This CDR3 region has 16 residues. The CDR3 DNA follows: TGTGCCAGCCGGGGAGGGGATGGGGGTATCGGTAATGAGCAGTTCTTC. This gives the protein CASRGGDGGIGNEQFF.

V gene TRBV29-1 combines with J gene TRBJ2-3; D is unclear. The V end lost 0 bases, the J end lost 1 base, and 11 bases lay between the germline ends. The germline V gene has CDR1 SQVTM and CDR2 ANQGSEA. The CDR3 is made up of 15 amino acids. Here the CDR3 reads CSVEDTVQGTDTQYF. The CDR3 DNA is TGCAGCGTTGAAGACACAGTGCAGGGCACAGATACGCAGTATTTT.

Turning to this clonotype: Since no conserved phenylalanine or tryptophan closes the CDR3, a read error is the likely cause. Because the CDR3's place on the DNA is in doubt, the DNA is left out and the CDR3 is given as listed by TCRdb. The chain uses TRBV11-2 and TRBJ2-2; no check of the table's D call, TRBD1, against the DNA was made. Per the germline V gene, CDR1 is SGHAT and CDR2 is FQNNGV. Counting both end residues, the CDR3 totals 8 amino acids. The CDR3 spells CASPGEVY.

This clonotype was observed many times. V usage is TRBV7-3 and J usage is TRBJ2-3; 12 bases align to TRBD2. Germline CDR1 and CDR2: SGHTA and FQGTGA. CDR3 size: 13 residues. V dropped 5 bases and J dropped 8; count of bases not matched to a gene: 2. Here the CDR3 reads CASSTGLAGTQYF. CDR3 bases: TGTGCCAGCAGCACGGGACTAGCGGGTACGCAGTATTTT. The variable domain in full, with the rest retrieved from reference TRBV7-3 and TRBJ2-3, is GAGVSQTPSNKVTEKGKYVELRCDPISGHTALYWYRQSLGQGPEFLIYFQGTGAADDSGLPNDRFFAVRPEGSVSTLKIQRTERGDSAVYLCASSTGLAGTQYFGPGTRLTVL.

In DNA, the CDR3 is TGCAGTGCTAGCTTAGCGGCAGGCTCCGAGCAGTACTTC. Protein: CSASLAAGSEQYF. The chain has TRBV20-1 and TRBJ2-7; a possible D gene is TRBD2 (6 bases). CDR3 length: 13 residues. Trimming stripped 3 bases from V and 6 bases from J, with 15 bases between. Germline V lookup: CDR1 DFQATT, CDR2 SNEGSKA (reference sequence).

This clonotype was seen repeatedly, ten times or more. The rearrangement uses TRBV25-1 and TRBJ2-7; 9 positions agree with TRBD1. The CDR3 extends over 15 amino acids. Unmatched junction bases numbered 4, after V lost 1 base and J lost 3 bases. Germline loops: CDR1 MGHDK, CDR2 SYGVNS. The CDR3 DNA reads TGTGCCAGCAGTGAATTGCAGACAGGGGGCTACGAGCAGTACTTC. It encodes CASSELQTGGYEQYF.

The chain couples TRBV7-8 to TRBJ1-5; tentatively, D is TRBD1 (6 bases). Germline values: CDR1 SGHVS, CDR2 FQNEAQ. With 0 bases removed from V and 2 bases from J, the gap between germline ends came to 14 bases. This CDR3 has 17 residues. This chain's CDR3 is CASSLAVGTGRNQPQHF. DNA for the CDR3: TGTGCCAGCAGCTTAGCGGTGGGAACAGGGCGCAATCAGCCCCAGCATTTT.

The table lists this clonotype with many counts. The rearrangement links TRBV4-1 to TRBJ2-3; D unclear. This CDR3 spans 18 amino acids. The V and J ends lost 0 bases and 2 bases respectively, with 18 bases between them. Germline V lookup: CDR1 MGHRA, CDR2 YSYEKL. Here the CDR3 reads CASSQEKVLAGSTDTQYF. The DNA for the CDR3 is TGCGCCAGCAGCCAAGAAAAGGTATTAGCCGGCTCCACAGATACGCAGTATTTT.

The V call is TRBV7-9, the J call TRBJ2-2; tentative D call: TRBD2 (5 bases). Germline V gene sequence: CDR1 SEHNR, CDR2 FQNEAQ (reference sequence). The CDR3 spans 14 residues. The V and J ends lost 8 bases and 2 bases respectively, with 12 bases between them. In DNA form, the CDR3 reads TGTGCCAGCCCTGGGAGCGATAACACCGGGGAGCTGTTTTTT. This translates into CASPGSDNTGELFF.

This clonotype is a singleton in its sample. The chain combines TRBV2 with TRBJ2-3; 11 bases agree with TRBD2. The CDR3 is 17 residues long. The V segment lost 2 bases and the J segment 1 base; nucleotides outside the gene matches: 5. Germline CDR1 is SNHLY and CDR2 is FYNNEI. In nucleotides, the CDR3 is TGTGCCAGCAGTGAACAGGCTAGCGGGAGGCGCACAGATACGCAGTATTTT. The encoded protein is CASSEQASGRRTDTQYF.

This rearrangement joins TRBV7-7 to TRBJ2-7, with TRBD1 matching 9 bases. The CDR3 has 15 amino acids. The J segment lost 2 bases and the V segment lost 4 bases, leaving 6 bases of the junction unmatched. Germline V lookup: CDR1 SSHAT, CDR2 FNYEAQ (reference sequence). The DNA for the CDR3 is TGTGCCAGCAGCTCCGGACAGGGGAAAACCTACGAGCAGTACTTC. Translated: CASSSGQGKTYEQYF.

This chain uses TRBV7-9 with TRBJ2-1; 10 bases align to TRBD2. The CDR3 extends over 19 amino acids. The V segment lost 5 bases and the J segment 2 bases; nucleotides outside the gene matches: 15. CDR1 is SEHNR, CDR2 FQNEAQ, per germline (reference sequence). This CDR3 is CASSVGTSAVGGTYNEQFF. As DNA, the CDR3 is TGTGCCAGCAGCGTAGGGACTAGCGCGGTGGGTGGGACCTACAATGAGCAGTTCTTC.

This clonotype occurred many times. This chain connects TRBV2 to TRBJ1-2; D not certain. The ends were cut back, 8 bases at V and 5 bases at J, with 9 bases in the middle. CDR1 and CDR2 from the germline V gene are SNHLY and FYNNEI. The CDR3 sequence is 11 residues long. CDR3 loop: CASQVEYGYTF. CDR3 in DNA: TGTGCCAGCCAAGTTGAATATGGCTACACCTTC.

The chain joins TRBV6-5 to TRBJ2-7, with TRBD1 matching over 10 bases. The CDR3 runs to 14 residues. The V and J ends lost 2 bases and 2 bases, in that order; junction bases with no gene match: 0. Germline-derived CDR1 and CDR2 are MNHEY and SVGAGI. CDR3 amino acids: CASSYGQGAYEQYF. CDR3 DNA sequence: TGTGCCAGCAGTTACGGACAGGGGGCCTACGAGCAGTACTTC.